Listed below are T cell receptor beta chains from one sample, sequenced in a study of OX40 agonist ivuxolimab in advanced cancers. Clones were sequenced by immunoSEQ multiplex PCR, and TCRdb holds only the in-frame ones, with some missing. Among tens of thousands of clones listed, approximately 90% were seen once. The source material was CD4+ or CD8+ T cells sorted from blood, sampled in a trial of the OX40 agonist ivuxolimab. These receptor sequences come from an adult with an advanced solid tumor such as melanoma, head and neck, liver or kidney cancer. The CDR3 runs from the conserved cysteine through the conserved F or W. A D gene is named only where the DNA matches it firmly. Size is stated for part of the rows, as once, few or many counts, or as a class when the clone is expanded.

clone size,J gene,D gene,V gene,CDR3 protein,CDR3 DNA
NA,TRBJ2-3,NA,TRBV27,CASSLSRTDTQYF,TGTGCCAGCAGTTTATCCCGCACAGATACGCAGTATTTT
NA,TRBJ1-2,NA,TRBV27,CASSFGNHGYTF,TGTGCCAGCAGTTTCGGCAACCATGGCTACACCTTC
NA,TRBJ1-6,NA,TRBV7-6,CASSLNRAPDNSPLHF,TGTGCCAGCAGCCTAAACAGGGCCCCGGATAATTCACCCCTCCACTTT
NA,TRBJ1-2,NA,TRBV9,CASSLQTGSNYGYTF,TGTGCCAGCAGCCTCCAGACAGGCAGTAACTATGGCTACACCTTC
NA,TRBJ1-1,NA,TRBV27,CASTSTWGTEAFF,TGTGCCAGCACCTCCACGTGGGGTACTGAAGCTTTCTTT
NA,TRBJ2-7,NA,TRBV11-2,CASSSRFYEQYF,TGTGCCAGCAGCTCCCGTTTCTACGAGCAGTACTTC
NA,TRBJ2-7,NA,TRBV27,CASKITGTLGEQYF,TGTGCCAGCAAAATTACAGGGACCCTAGGGGAGCAGTACTTC
NA,TRBJ2-2,NA,TRBV27,CASSLSSGLTGELFF,TGTGCCAGCAGTTTATCTTCAGGGTTGACCGGGGAGCTGTTTTTT
NA,TRBJ1-5,NA,TRBV28,CASSDSTGNQPQHF,TGTGCCAGCAGCGATTCTACCGGCAATCAGCCCCAGCATTTT
NA,TRBJ2-7,NA,TRBV7-9,CASSFPGDLYEQYF,TGTGCCAGCAGCTTCCCAGGGGATCTATACGAGCAGTACTTC
NA,TRBJ1-1,TRBD1,TRBV11-2,CASSSGQLNTEAFF,TGTGCCAGCAGCTCGGGACAGCTAAACACTGAAGCTTTCTTT
NA,TRBJ2-7,NA,TRBV2,CASSGVAYEQYF,TGTGCCAGCAGTGGCGTGGCCTACGAGCAGTACTTC
NA,TRBJ1-2,NA,TRBV9,CASSPLGGHFGYTF,TGTGCCAGCAGCCCATTAGGGGGGCACTTTGGCTACACCTTC
NA,TRBJ2-7,NA,TRBV15,CATSPNRRRRYEQYF,TGTGCCACCAGCCCGAACAGGAGACGCCGCTACGAGCAGTACTTC
NA,TRBJ2-3,NA,TRBV7-3,CASSLIGSTTDTQYF,TGTGCCAGCAGCTTAATCGGCAGTACCACAGATACGCAGTATTTT
NA,TRBJ2-7,TRBD1,TRBV9,CASSVGRGLDEQYF,TGTGCCAGCAGCGTAGGTAGGGGGCTGGACGAGCAGTACTTC
NA,TRBJ2-1,NA,TRBV6-5,CASKQEGMNGQFF,TGTGCCAGCAAACAGGAAGGAATGAATGGGCAGTTCTTC
NA,TRBJ2-2,NA,TRBV13,CASTTGLTGELFF,TGTGCCAGCACCACTGGGCTCACCGGGGAGCTGTTTTTT
once,TRBJ1-5,NA,TRBV7-9,CASSLAGLGDQPQHF,TGTGCCAGCAGCTTAGCGGGATTGGGGGATCAGCCCCAGCATTTT
NA,TRBJ1-6,TRBD1,TRBV6-5,CASSYFPTGKSPLHF,TGTGCCAGCAGTTACTTCCCGACAGGGAAGTCACCCCTCCACTTT
NA,TRBJ1-1,TRBD1,TRBV28,CASRDRATEAFF,TGTGCCAGCCGGGACAGGGCCACTGAAGCTTTCTTT